The next 20 T cell receptor beta chains were all read from a single sample in a study of human T cells and chemical hapten exposure. Using its own MiXCR run on the RACE reads, TCRdb lists one record per CDR3 protein. The sample yields approximately 52,000 distinct CDR3 sequences, approximately 9.5% seen once. Time point in this sample: pre-sensitization, week 0. Treatment reported: therapeutic diphenylcyclopropenone sensitization with weekly scalp DPC. It was unfractionated whole blood from which total RNA was extracted. The source material was whole blood, sampled in connection with sensitization to the hapten diphenylcyclopropenone (DPC). These receptors all stem from a woman between 25 and 40 years old with alopecia areata. Some clones in this sample may be carry-over from other donors' samples.

This clonotype is a singleton in its sample. At one boundary the junction diverges from the germline segment, which might be a read error. This chain joins TRBV10-1 and TRBJ2-4; 8 nucleotides agree with TRBD1. Germline V gene lookup returns CDR1 WNHNN and CDR2 SYGVQD (reference sequence). CDR3 length: 15 amino acids. This chain's CDR3 is CASSESDRAKNMQYF. DNA for the CDR3: TGCGCCAGCAGTGAGTCGGACAGGGCCAAAAACATGCAGTACTTC.

This clonotype has just a few counts. The chain joins TRBV6-1 to TRBJ1-5, with TRBD1 identical over 8 bases. The V gene end was trimmed by 6 bases and the J gene end by 0 bases; junction bases not matched to a gene: 4. CDR3 length equals 15 residues. In germline, CDR1 is MNHNS, CDR2 SASEGT. DNA for the CDR3: TGTGCCAGCAGGCCGGGACAGGCTAGCAATCAGCCCCAGCATTTT. It translates to CASRPGQASNQPQHF.

The chain recombines TRBV5-4 with TRBJ2-5, with 7 bases that match TRBD1. Germline CDR1 is SGHNT and CDR2 is YYREEE (reference sequence). Trimming took 1 base from V and 4 from J; bases not matched to a gene: 4. The CDR3 is made up of 14 amino acids. The CDR3 coding sequence is TGTGCCAGCAGCTTGCCGGGACAGCGAGAGACCCAGTACTTC. This gives the protein CASSLPGQRETQYF.

Many counts were recorded for this clonotype. The chain links TRBV7-2 to TRBJ1-1, with TRBD1 as a possible D gene (6 bases). V was shortened by 0 bases and J by 10 bases, with 21 bases between the two germline ends. Germline V gene lookup returns CDR1 SGHTA and CDR2 FQGNSA. The CDR3 extends over 16 amino acids. The CDR3 region is CASSLAWPVGGTAAFF. In DNA, the CDR3 is TGTGCCAGCAGCTTAGCGTGGCCGGTAGGGGGGACCGCAGCTTTCTTT.

This clonotype was counted only a few times. The V and J genes are TRBV6-6 and TRBJ2-4, with D perhaps assigned TRBD1 or TRBD2 (5 bases each). Trimming stripped 5 bases from V and 0 bases from J, with 14 bases between. The CDR3 has 16 residues. CDR1 is MNHNY, CDR2 SVGAGI, per germline (reference sequence). CDR3 coding DNA: TGTGCCAGCAGTCCTGGCCCTGGGGGAGCCAAAAACATTCAGTACTTC. Residues: CASSPGPGGAKNIQYF.

This chain connects TRBV5-5 to TRBJ1-5; D remains unclear. Trimming cost V 0 bases and J 6 bases, with 7 bases left between them. The CDR3 is made up of 13 amino acids. Per the germline V gene, CDR1 is SGHKS and CDR2 is YYEKEE (reference sequence). The CDR3 loop is CASSLERVQPQHF. CDR3 bases: TGTGCCAGCAGCTTGGAAAGGGTTCAGCCCCAGCATTTT.

A note on this clonotype: Being one base from a much bigger clone, this may be a read error. The chain combines TRBV9 with TRBJ1-4; D is undetermined. From germline, CDR1 is SGDLS and CDR2 YYNGEE. The CDR3 sequence is 14 residues long. DNA of the CDR3: TGTGCCAGCAGCGTAGAGATGAGAAATGAAAACCTGTTTTTT. Its translation: CASSVEMRNENLFF.

This clonotype occurred many times. The chain carries TRBV28 and TRBJ2-3, with 8 bases matching TRBD1. V dropped 3 bases and J dropped 6; count of bases not matched to a gene: 14. In germline, CDR1 is MDHEN, CDR2 SYDVKM. CDR3 length equals 17 residues. CDR3 DNA: TGTGCCAGCAGTTTGGGACAGGATAGCTCTGGGGGGGATACGCAGTATTTT. This codes for CASSLGQDSSGGDTQYF.

This clonotype was seen many times. V gene TRBV5-1 combines with J gene TRBJ1-5; 7 bases match TRBD1. CDR1 is SGHRS and CDR2 is YFSETQ in the germline V gene. The CDR3 covers 13 residues. The trim removed 4 bases at V and 5 bases at J, leaving 3 bases unmatched. Written as DNA, the CDR3 is TGCGCCAGCAGCAGGACAGGAGATCAGCCCCAGCATTTT. Residues: CASSRTGDQPQHF.

This clonotype was seen at least ten times. The chain uses TRBV4-3 and TRBJ2-3; D may correspond to TRBD1 or TRBD2 (5 bases each). This CDR3 region has 16 residues. CDR1 is LGHNA, CDR2 YSLEER, per germline. With 0 bases removed from V and 9 bases from J, the gap between germline ends came to 19 bases. Here the CDR3 reads CASSQDHHLGDRTQYF. CDR3 DNA sequence: TGCGCCAGCAGCCAAGATCATCACTTGGGGGACCGCACGCAGTATTTT.

This clonotype showed up just a few times. V gene TRBV20-1 combines with J gene TRBJ2-6, with TRBD1 as a possible D gene (6 bases). The CDR3 is 14 amino acids. CDR1 is DFQATT, CDR2 SNEGSKA, per germline (reference sequence). The V end was cut by 5 bases, the J end by 0 bases, with 8 bases between. This CDR3 reads CSAPTGSGANVLTF. DNA of the CDR3: TGCAGTGCTCCGACAGGCTCTGGGGCCAACGTCCTGACTTTC.

This clonotype was observed a handful of times. The chain employs TRBV7-8 and TRBJ1-4; no definite D call. This CDR3 comprises 11 residues. V was cut by 2 bases and J by 8 bases, with 3 bases left in between. Germline V gene data show CDR1 as SGHVS and CDR2 as FQNEAQ. DNA for the CDR3: TGTGCCAGCAGCTTACAGGAAAAACTGTTTTTT. It yields the protein CASSLQEKLFF.

Turning to this clonotype: With a much larger clone just one base away, this may be a read error. The CDR3 DNA is TGCGCCAGCAGCCAAGCTTACTCAACTAAGGAAAAACTGTTTTTT. It yields the protein CASSQAYSTKEKLFF. The gene calls are TRBV4-1 and TRBJ1-4, with D unresolved. The CDR3 length is 15 residues. Per the germline V gene, CDR1 is MGHRA and CDR2 is YSYEKL.

This chain joins TRBV10-3 and TRBJ2-2; 7 bases are a match to TRBD1. Trimming took 11 bases from V and 1 from J; bases not matched to a gene: 7. This CDR3 comprises 14 residues. Germline-derived CDR1 and CDR2 are ENHRY and SYGVKD. CDR3 sequence (DNA): TGTGCCGTCCACGGGACAGTGAACACCGGGGAGCTGTTTTTT. Its translation: CAVHGTVNTGELFF.

There are a few counts of this clonotype. The chain has TRBV20-1 and TRBJ1-5; D uncertain. CDR1 and CDR2 (germline): DFQATT, SNEGSKA (reference sequence). This CDR3 comprises 14 residues. V lost 1 base, J lost 0 bases, and 7 bases lay in between. DNA of the CDR3: TGCAGTGCTAGAGCGGGGAATAGCAATCAGCCCCAGCATTTT. This codes for CSARAGNSNQPQHF.

This clonotype was counted a few times. The V and J genes are TRBV7-2 and TRBJ2-3, with 7 bases fitting TRBD2. The germline V gene encodes CDR1 SGHTA and CDR2 FQGNSA. The trim removed 5 bases at V and 2 bases at J, leaving 10 bases unmatched. The CDR3 length is 16 residues. The CDR3 loop is CASSPISGALTDTQYF. The CDR3, as DNA: TGTGCCAGCAGCCCGATAAGCGGGGCGCTCACAGATACGCAGTATTTT.

This clonotype was counted at least ten times. The genes are TRBV12-3 or TRBV12-4 and TRBJ2-3; D uncertain. The V end was cut by 1 base, the J end by 4 bases, with 6 bases between. This CDR3 has 13 amino acids. In DNA, the CDR3 is TGTGCCAGCAGTTTAGAGGCGCCAGATACGCAGTATTTT. Translation: CASSLEAPDTQYF.

The V and J genes are TRBV28 and TRBJ2-3; D remains ambiguous. The CDR3 extends over 16 amino acids. With 5 bases removed from V and 0 bases from J, the gap between germline ends came to 15 bases. CDR1 and CDR2 (germline): MDHEN, SYDVKM. CDR3 loop: CASSIHRASSTDTQYF. The CDR3 coding sequence is TGTGCCAGCAGTATACACAGAGCCTCTAGCACAGATACGCAGTATTTT. Using reference TRBV28 and TRBJ2-3 for the parts outside the CDR3, the full variable domain is DVKVTQSSRYLVKRTGEKVFLECVQDMDHENMFWYRQDPGLGLRLIYFSYDVKMKEKGDIPEGYSVSREKKERFSLILESASTNQTSMYLCASSIHRASSTDTQYFGPGTRLTVL.

V gene TRBV5-4 combines with J gene TRBJ1-2; 9 nucleotides agree with TRBD1. V lost 5 bases and J lost 1; bases outside the gene matches: 3. The length of the CDR3 is 14 residues. CDR1 SGHNT and CDR2 YYREEE come from the germline V gene (reference sequence). DNA of the CDR3: TGTGCCAGCAGGACAGGGGGAAATAACTATGGCTACACCTTC. This translates into CASRTGGNNYGYTF.

The chain is built from TRBV28 and TRBJ2-6, with D tentatively TRBD1 (6 bases). This CDR3 has 14 amino acids. The V gene's germline CDR1 is MDHEN and CDR2 SYDVKM. The V gene lost 7 bases and the J gene lost 2 bases, with 9 bases spanning the gap. The CDR3 reads CASTNRAGANVLTF. The CDR3, as DNA: TGTGCCAGCACCAACAGGGCTGGGGCCAACGTCCTGACTTTC. The full variable domain, its missing parts supplied by reference TRBV28 and TRBJ2-6, is DVKVTQSSRYLVKRTGEKVFLECVQDMDHENMFWYRQDPGLGLRLIYFSYDVKMKEKGDIPEGYSVSREKKERFSLILESASTNQTSMYLCASTNRAGANVLTFGAGSRLTVL.